This T cell receptor (beta chain) was observed in a study of OX40 agonist ivuxolimab in advanced cancers. Overall study: The study treated patients with ivuxolimab, an agonistic anti-OX40 (CD134) antibody. Checkpoint inhibitors had been given previously to 40% of patients.

Blood got drawn at baseline, again on cycle 4 day 1, and then on cycle 7 day 1. Details on this clone: Its cognate antigen is unknown.

Regarding the study as a whole: At 0.1 to 3.0 mg/kg, clonal expansion of CD4+ and CD8+ blood T cells had occurred by week 6.

Assay used: immunoSEQ multiplex PCR; TCRdb lists only in-frame clones, some missing. The repertoire has 30,000 to 45,000 clones, under 85% of them found once; the top ten carry 8.5% to 14%. This CDR3 spans 13 amino acids. Germline CDR1 reads LNHDA; CDR2 reads SQIVND (reference sequence). V was trimmed by 5 bases and J by 0 bases, leaving 8 bases between them. This TCR came from an adult with an advanced solid tumor such as melanoma, head and neck, liver or kidney cancer. The chain recombines TRBV19 with TRBJ2-7; D is ambiguous. This specimen was CD4+ or CD8+ T cells sorted from blood, taken in a trial of the OX40 agonist ivuxolimab. The CDR3 protein is CASSYYTSYEQYF. The CDR3 region has the DNA TGTGCCAGTAGTTATTACACCTCCTACGAGCAGTACTTC.